The entry below gives a single T cell receptor beta chain sequence along with its context. Its antigen remains unknown. The data belong to a study of CD8 T cells in ankylosing spondylitis. Study conclusions and caveats: Blood from ankylosing spondylitis patients appeared to carry a characteristic eight-variant TCR beta motif. A subset of motif variants has previously been described in the synovial fluid and blood of reactive arthritis.

TCRdb ran MiXCR on the 5' RACE reads and lists one entry per CDR3 protein. The sample has fewer than 250,000 distinct CDR3 sequences; about 10% are singletons. V was trimmed by 3 bases and J by 4 bases, leaving 8 bases between them. CDR1 and CDR2 (germline): KGHSH, LQKENI. This CDR3 has 13 residues. The gene calls are TRBV18 and TRBJ2-3; no firm D call. The receptor's source is a male donor with ankylosing spondylitis or in good health (not recorded which). Sequenced sample: blood, either unsorted or a sorted T cell fraction (not recorded which). The CDR3 DNA reads TGTGCCAGCTCACCTAAAAGTGCAGATACGCAGTATTTT. Translating it yields CASSPKSADTQYF.